This TCR beta chain was sequenced for a study of early T cells in non-severe SARS-CoV-2 infection. Study overall: Unsorted whole-blood RNA was sequenced in bulk, leaving chains unpaired.

This CDR3 has 12 residues. Unmatched junction bases numbered 2, after V lost 6 bases and J lost 6 bases. Study-wide results and caveats: Matches to VDJdb favored anti-spike CD8 responses and missed private and CD4 specificities.

Separate cDNA molecules each had unique molecular identifiers attached to them. TCRdb called the 5' RACE reads again in MiXCR, with one record for every CDR3 protein. Here the sample spans approximately 65,000 distinct CDR3 sequences, less than 15% being singletons. Turning to this clonotype: Its antigen remains unknown.

The receptor's source is an adult who was a healthcare worker with PCR-confirmed SARS-CoV-2 infection or an uninfected control (not recorded which). The chain is built from TRBV12-3 or TRBV12-4 and TRBJ1-2; 9 nucleotides line up with TRBD1. Sequenced sample: whole blood. CDR3 protein: CASRRQGDGYTF. The CDR3 DNA is TGTGCCAGCAGGAGACAGGGGGATGGCTACACCTTC.